Below, 8 T cell receptor beta chains from the same sample are listed, as sequenced in a study of CDR3 diversity in severe acne. Via MiXCR, TCRdb re-called the PCR reads, giving one row per CDR3 protein. This table has over 100,000 distinct CDR3 sequences, roughly 51% appearing once. The sample comprised blood. All receptors derive from a male donor with acne.

V usage is TRBV6-4 and J usage is TRBJ2-1; 13 nucleotides match TRBD2. Looked up from germline, CDR1 is MRHNA and CDR2 is SNTAGT. J lost 8 bases, V lost 2 bases, and 0 bases had no gene match. The CDR3 covers 14 residues. The CDR3 DNA sequence: TGTGCCAGCAGTGACGGACTAGCGGGAGATGAGCAGTTCTTC. Protein: CASSDGLAGDEQFF.

Within the sample, this clonotype is medium-sized. The gene calls are TRBV20-1 and TRBJ2-1; 7 bases agree with TRBD2. The V gene's germline CDR1 is DFQATT and CDR2 SNEGSKA (reference sequence). V lost 0 bases and J lost 3; bases outside the gene matches: 8. The CDR3 is 16 amino acids. In DNA, the CDR3 is TGCAGTGCTAGAGATTGGGGGACTAATCACTACAATGAGCAGTTCTTC. Its protein product is CSARDWGTNHYNEQFF.

This clonotype was counted a single time. The V and J genes are TRBV10-3 and TRBJ2-5, with 8 bases fitting TRBD1. J gave up 3 bases and V 2 bases, and 8 bases lay outside the gene matches. Germline lookup yields CDR1 ENHRY and CDR2 SYGVKD. This CDR3 comprises 16 residues. The CDR3 here is CAISELAGQGEETQYF. In DNA form, the CDR3 reads TGTGCCATCAGTGAGCTCGCCGGACAGGGAGAAGAGACCCAGTACTTC.

Only a few counts were recorded for this clonotype. A much bigger clone sits one base away, suggesting this may be a read error. V and J are TRBV7-2 and TRBJ2-7; no definite D call. Trimming shortened V by 5 bases and J by 6 bases, and 14 bases separated the two germline ends. This CDR3 contains 13 residues. CDR1 is SGHTA, CDR2 FQGNSA, per germline. The DNA for the CDR3 is TGTGCCAGCAGCCCATTGATCCTCTCCGAGCAGTACTTC. It yields the protein CASSPLILSEQYF.

This clonotype was recorded at least ten times. The rearrangement uses TRBV15 and TRBJ2-3; 8 nucleotides agree with TRBD1. V trimming: 3 bases; J trimming: 1 base; junction bases outside the gene matches: 3. CDR1 and CDR2 from the germline V gene are LNHNV and YYDKDF (reference sequence). The CDR3 extends over 15 amino acids. The chain's CDR3 is CATSSGQGGTDTQYF. DNA for the CDR3: TGTGCCACCAGCAGCGGACAGGGAGGCACAGATACGCAGTATTTT.

Worth noting for this clonotype: A much bigger clone sits one base away, suggesting this may be a read error. The J gene is TRBJ2-3, the V gene TRBV2, with 7 positions matching TRBD2. The germline CDR1 and CDR2 sequences are SNHLY and FYNNEI. V was clipped by 4 bases and J by 2 bases; unmatched bases: 9. The CDR3 is 16 residues long. In nucleotides, the CDR3 is TGTGCCAGCAGTGCGGTGGGGGGGGGTGTCACAGATACGCAGTATTTT. Its protein is CASSAVGGGVTDTQYF.

The genes are TRBV6-2 or TRBV6-3 and TRBJ2-7; 14 bases agree with TRBD2. The CDR3 length is 16 residues. Unmatched junction bases numbered 5, after V lost 5 bases and J lost 2 bases. The germline CDR1 and CDR2 sequences are MNHEY and SVGEGT. The CDR3 nucleotides are TGTGCCAGCAGTCATCAGACTAGCGGGAGGGCCTACGAGCAGTACTTC. Translation gives CASSHQTSGRAYEQYF.

This clonotype was picked up a small number of times. The CDR3 spells CASSGQTRGYEQYF. Here the CDR3 DNA reads TGTGCCAGCTCAGGCCAGACCAGGGGCTACGAGCAGTACTTC. The chain combines TRBV18 with TRBJ2-7; D is possibly TRBD1 (6 bases). V was trimmed by 5 bases and J by 3 bases, leaving 14 bases between them. There are 14 residues in the CDR3. CDR1 KGHSH and CDR2 LQKENI come from the germline V gene. Variable domain in full (rest from reference TRBV18 and TRBJ2-7): NAGVMQNPRHLVRRRGQEARLRCSPMKGHSHVYWYRQLPEEGLKFMVYLQKENIIDESGMPKERFSAEFPKEGPSILRIQQVVRGDSAAYFCASSGQTRGYEQYFGPGTRLTVT.